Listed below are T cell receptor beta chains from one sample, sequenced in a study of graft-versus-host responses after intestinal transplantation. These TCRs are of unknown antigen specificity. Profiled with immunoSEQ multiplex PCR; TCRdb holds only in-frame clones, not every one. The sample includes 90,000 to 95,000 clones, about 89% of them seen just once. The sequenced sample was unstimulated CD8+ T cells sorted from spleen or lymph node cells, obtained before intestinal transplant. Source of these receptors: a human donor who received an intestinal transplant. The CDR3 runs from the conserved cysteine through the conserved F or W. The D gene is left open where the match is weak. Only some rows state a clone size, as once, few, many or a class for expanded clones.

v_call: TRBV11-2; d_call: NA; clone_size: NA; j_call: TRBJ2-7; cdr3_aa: CASSPGTPAGEQYF; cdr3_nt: TGTGCCAGCAGCCCCGGGACACCGGCAGGCGAGCAGTACTTC
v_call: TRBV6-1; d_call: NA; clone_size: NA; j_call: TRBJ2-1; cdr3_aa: CASSEATQVNEQFF; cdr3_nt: TGTGCCAGCAGTGAAGCGACGCAGGTCAATGAGCAGTTCTTC
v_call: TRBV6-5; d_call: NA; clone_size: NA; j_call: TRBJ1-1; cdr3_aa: CASSYTSEGNTEAFF; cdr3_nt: TGTGCCAGCAGTTACACCTCTGAGGGGAACACTGAAGCTTTCTTT
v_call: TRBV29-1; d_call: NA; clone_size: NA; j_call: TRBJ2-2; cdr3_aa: CSVIGLANTGELFF; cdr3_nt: TGCAGCGTTATAGGGTTGGCGAACACCGGGGAGCTGTTTTTT
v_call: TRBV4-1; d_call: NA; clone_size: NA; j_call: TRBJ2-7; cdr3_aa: CASSQEVNPSYEQYF; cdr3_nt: TGCGCCAGCAGCCAAGAAGTGAATCCATCCTACGAGCAGTACTTC
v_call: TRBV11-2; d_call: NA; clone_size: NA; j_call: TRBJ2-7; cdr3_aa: CASSLWGFGGALEQYF; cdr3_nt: TGTGCCAGCAGCTTATGGGGGTTCGGCGGGGCCCTCGAGCAGTACTTC
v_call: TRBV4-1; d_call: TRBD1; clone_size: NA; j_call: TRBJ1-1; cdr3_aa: CASSQGQDGTEAFF; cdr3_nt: TGCGCCAGCAGCCAGGGACAGGACGGCACTGAAGCTTTCTTT
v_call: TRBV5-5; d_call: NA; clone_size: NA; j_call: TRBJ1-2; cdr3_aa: CASSWDWDPNYGYTF; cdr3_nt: TGTGCCAGCAGCTGGGACTGGGACCCTAACTATGGCTACACCTTC
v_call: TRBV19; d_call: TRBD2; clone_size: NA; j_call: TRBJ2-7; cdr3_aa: CASSYLAGVYEQYF; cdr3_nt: TGTGCCAGTAGTTACCTAGCGGGAGTCTACGAGCAGTACTTC
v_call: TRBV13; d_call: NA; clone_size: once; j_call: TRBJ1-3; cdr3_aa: CASSLGLGQDSGNTIYF; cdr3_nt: TGTGCCAGCAGCTTAGGCCTAGGGCAGGACTCTGGAAACACCATATATTTT
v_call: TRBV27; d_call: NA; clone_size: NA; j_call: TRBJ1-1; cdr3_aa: CATHAGTEAFF; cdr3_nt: TGTGCCACCCACGCGGGCACTGAAGCTTTCTTT
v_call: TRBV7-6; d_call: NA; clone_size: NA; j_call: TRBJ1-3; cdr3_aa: CASSLFPGLNSGNTIYF; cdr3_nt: TGTGCCAGCAGCTTATTTCCGGGACTCAACTCTGGAAACACCATATATTTT
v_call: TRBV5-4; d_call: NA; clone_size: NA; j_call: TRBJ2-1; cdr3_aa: CASSFGINEQFF; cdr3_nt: TGTGCCAGCAGCTTTGGTATAAATGAGCAGTTCTTC
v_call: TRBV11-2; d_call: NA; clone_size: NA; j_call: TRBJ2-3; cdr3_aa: CASSLPSMESGTDTQYF; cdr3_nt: TGTGCCAGCAGCTTACCCTCCATGGAATCCGGAACAGATACGCAGTATTTT
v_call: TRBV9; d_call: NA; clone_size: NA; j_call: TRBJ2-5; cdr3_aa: CASSDQSGDHRETQYF; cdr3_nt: TGTGCCAGCAGCGATCAGAGTGGGGACCACCGAGAGACCCAGTACTTC
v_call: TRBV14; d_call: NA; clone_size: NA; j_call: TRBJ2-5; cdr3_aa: CASSQVVETQYF; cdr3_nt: TGTGCCAGCAGCCAAGTCGTAGAGACCCAGTACTTC
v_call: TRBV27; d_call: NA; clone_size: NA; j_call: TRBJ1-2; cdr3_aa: CASRPGGGYYGYTF; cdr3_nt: TGTGCCAGCCGTCCCGGGGGGGGCTACTATGGCTACACCTTC
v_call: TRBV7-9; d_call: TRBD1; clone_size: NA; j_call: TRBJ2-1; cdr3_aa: CASAWTGETYNEQFF; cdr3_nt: TGTGCCAGCGCCTGGACAGGGGAAACCTACAATGAGCAGTTCTTC
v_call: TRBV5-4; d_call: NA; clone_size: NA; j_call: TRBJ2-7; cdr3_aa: CASSVRGFDEQYF; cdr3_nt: TGTGCCAGCAGCGTACGGGGGTTCGACGAGCAGTACTTC
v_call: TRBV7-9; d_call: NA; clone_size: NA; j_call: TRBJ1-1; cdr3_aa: CASSLDPGLNTEAFF; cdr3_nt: TGTGCCAGCAGCTTAGACCCGGGCCTAAACACTGAAGCTTTCTTT
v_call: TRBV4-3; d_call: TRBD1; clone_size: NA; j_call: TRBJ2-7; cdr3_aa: CASSQEVGQGAFEQYF; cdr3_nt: TGCGCCAGCAGCCAAGAGGTTGGTCAGGGGGCCTTCGAGCAGTACTTC
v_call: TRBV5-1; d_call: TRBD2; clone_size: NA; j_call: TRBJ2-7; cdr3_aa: CASSLGAGGSYEQYF; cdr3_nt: TGCGCCAGCAGCTTGGGAGCGGGAGGCTCCTACGAGCAGTACTTC
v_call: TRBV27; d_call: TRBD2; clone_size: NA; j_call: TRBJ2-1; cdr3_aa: CASSLLGLAGDEQFF; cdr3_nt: TGTGCCAGCAGCTTATTGGGACTAGCCGGGGATGAGCAGTTCTTC
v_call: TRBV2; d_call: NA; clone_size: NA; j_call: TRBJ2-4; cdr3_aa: CASILTGAKNIQYF; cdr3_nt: TGTGCCAGTATTCTTACGGGAGCCAAAAACATTCAGTACTTC
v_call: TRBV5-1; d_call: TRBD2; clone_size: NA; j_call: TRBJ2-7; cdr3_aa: CASSLGPAGGNEQYF; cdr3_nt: TGCGCCAGCAGCTTGGGCCCAGCGGGAGGAAACGAGCAGTACTTC
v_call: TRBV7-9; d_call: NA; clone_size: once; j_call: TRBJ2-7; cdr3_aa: CASGILDYEQYF; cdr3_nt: TGTGCCAGCGGGATTTTAGACTACGAGCAGTACTTC
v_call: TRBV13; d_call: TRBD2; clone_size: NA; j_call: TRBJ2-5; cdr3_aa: CASSWTSGGAWETQYF; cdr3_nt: TGTGCCAGCAGCTGGACTAGCGGGGGGGCCTGGGAGACCCAGTACTTC
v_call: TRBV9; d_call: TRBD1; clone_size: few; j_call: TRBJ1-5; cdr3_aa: CASSVWDRPNQPQHF; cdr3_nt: TGTGCCAGCAGCGTATGGGACAGACCCAATCAGCCCCAGCATTTT
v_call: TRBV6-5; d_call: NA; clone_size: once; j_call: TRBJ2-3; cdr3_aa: CASSYADADTQYF; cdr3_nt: TGTGCCAGCAGTTACGCCGACGCAGATACGCAGTATTTT
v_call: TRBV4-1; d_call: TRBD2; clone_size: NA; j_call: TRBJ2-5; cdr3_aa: CASSRGLAGGIETQYF; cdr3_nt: TGCGCCAGCAGCCGGGGACTAGCGGGAGGTATCGAGACCCAGTACTTC
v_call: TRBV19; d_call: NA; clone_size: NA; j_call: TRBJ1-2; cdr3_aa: CASSIWGLQRGYTF; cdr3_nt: TGTGCCAGTAGTATTTGGGGACTACAGAGGGGCTACACCTTC
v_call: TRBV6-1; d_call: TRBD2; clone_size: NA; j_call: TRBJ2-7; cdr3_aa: CASSELLAGAGRGRYF; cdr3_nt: TGTGCCAGCAGTGAACTACTAGCGGGAGCAGGTAGGGGGCGGTACTTC
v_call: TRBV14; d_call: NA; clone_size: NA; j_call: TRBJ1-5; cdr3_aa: CASSQVGRASVNQPQHF; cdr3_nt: TGTGCCAGCAGCCAAGTCGGGCGGGCATCAGTTAATCAGCCCCAGCATTTT
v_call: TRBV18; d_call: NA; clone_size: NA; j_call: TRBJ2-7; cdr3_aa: CASSPPHVPYEQYF; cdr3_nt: TGTGCCAGCTCACCACCACACGTCCCCTACGAGCAGTACTTC
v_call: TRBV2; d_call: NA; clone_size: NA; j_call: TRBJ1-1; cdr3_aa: CATEVNTEAFF; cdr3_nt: TGTGCCACGGAGGTGAACACTGAAGCTTTCTTT
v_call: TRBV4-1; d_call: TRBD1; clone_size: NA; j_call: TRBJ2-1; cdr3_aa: CASSYRTVDRYNEQFF; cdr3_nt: TGCGCCAGCAGCTACCGGACCGTGGACAGGTACAATGAGCAGTTCTTC
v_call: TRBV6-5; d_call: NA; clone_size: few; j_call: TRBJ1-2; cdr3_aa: CASSYFPTGHFGYTF; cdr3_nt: TGTGCCAGCAGTTACTTTCCCACGGGGCACTTCGGCTACACCTTC
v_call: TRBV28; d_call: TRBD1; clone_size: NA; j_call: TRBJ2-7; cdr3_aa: CASSSPGQFNPYEQYF; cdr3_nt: TGTGCCAGCAGTTCCCCGGGACAGTTCAATCCCTACGAGCAGTACTTC
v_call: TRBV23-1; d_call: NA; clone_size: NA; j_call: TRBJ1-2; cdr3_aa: CASSHSDSDGYTF; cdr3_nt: TGCGCCAGCAGTCACAGTGACTCGGATGGCTACACCTTC
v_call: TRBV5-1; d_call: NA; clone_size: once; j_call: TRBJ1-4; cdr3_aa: CASSARGGTRNEKLFF; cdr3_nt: TGCGCCAGCAGCGCGCGAGGTGGGACACGTAATGAAAAACTGTTTTTT
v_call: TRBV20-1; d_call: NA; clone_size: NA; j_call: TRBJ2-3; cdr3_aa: CSARGDTQYF; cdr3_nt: TGCAGTGCTAGAGGGGATACGCAGTATTTT
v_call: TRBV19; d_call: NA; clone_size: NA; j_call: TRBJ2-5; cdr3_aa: CASSMLPTGSRETQYF; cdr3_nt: TGTGCCAGTAGTATGCTCCCGACAGGCTCCAGGGAGACCCAGTACTTC
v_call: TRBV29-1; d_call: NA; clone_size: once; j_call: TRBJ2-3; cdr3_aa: CSVVVRLDTQYF; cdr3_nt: TGCAGCGTTGTTGTCAGACTAGATACGCAGTATTTT
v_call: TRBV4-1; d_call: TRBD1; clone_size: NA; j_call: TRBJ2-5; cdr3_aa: CASSADRGYETQYF; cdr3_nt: TGCGCCAGCAGCGCAGACAGGGGCTATGAGACCCAGTACTTC
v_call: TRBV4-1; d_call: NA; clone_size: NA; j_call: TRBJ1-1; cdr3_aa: CASSHKRMNTEAFF; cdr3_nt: TGCGCCAGCAGCCATAAGCGCATGAACACTGAAGCTTTCTTT
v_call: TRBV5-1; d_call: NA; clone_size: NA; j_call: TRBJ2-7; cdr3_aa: CASSLEPGDAPGYEQYF; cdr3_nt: TGCGCCAGCAGCTTGGAGCCAGGAGACGCCCCAGGCTACGAGCAGTACTTC